Listed below are T cell receptor beta chains from one sample, sequenced in a study of identical twins. TCRdb reanalysed the 5' RACE reads using MiXCR and keeps one entry per CDR3 protein. The data hold about 460,000 distinct CDR3 sequences, with 13% to 15% observed a single time. These records were also assigned to another study, of yellow fever vaccine responses in identical twins.

Sequencing was carried out using CD4+ T cells sorted from blood. Source of these receptors: a woman between 18 and 29 years old in good health. Both conserved end residues are part of each CDR3. Fields, in order: J gene, D gene, clone size, V gene, CDR3 DNA, CDR3 protein. D genes are given only for firm matches. Rows give clone size only sometimes, using once, few, many, or a class for an expanded clone.

TRBJ2-7	-	-	TRBV28	TGTGCCAGCAGTTTATTGCAGGAGACCTACGAGCAGTACTTC	CASSLLQETYEQYF
TRBJ2-7	TRBD2	few	TRBV5-1	TGCGCCAGCAGCTTGCATGGGACTAGCGAGCAGTACTTC	CASSLHGTSEQYF
TRBJ2-3	-	few	TRBV7-9	TGTGCCAGCAGCTTCGGTGGGGCGGCAGATACGCAGTATTTT	CASSFGGAADTQYF
TRBJ2-6	TRBD2	few	TRBV20-1	TGCAGTGCTAGAACCCCCAGACTAGCGGGCGGGGCCAACGTCCTGACTTTC	CSARTPRLAGGANVLTF
TRBJ2-1	-	many	TRBV7-2	TGTGCCAGCAGCTCCCAGAGGGGATCTCCCCCTTACAATGAGCAGTTCTTC	CASSSQRGSPPYNEQFF
TRBJ2-1	-	-	TRBV21-1	TGTGCCAGCAGCTATATCGGTGTGCTGTCCAATGAGCAGTTCTTC	CASSYIGVLSNEQFF
TRBJ2-1	TRBD1	-	TRBV28	TGTGCCAGCGGACCAGGGGGCTCCTACAATGAGCAGTTCTTC	CASGPGGSYNEQFF
TRBJ1-5	TRBD1	few	TRBV10-3	TGTGCCATCAGTGCATCGGGACAGGTACCGAATCAGCCCCAGCATTTT	CAISASGQVPNQPQHF
TRBJ2-7	TRBD1	few	TRBV5-6	TGTGCCAGCAGCTTGGAGAACAACCGACAGGGGGTCGAGCAGTACTTC	CASSLENNRQGVEQYF
TRBJ1-2	-	-	TRBV24-1	TGTGCCACCAGTGTGGGGACAAACTATGGCTACACCTTC	CATSVGTNYGYTF
TRBJ2-5	-	-	TRBV7-6	-	CASSYTFEGAQYF
TRBJ2-7	-	few	TRBV7-2	TGTGCCAGCAGCTTAGTCGGTAGCGCCTACGAGCAGTACTTC	CASSLVGSAYEQYF
TRBJ2-1	TRBD2	-	TRBV5-1	TGCGCCAGCAGCTCGTCGACTAGCGGGGGTTACGGATACAATGAGCAGTTCTTC	CASSSSTSGGYGYNEQFF
TRBJ2-5	-	few	TRBV20-1	TGCAGTGCTCTGGACAGCGAGACCCAGTACTTC	CSALDSETQYF
TRBJ2-7	-	few	TRBV4-3	TGCGCCAGCAGCCAAGCCCTGGGGGCAGGGACCACCTACGAGCAGTACTTC	CASSQALGAGTTYEQYF
TRBJ2-3	-	few	TRBV9	TGTGCCAGCAGTCGCACGGGGGACGGCACAGATACGCAGTATTTT	CASSRTGDGTDTQYF
TRBJ2-3	TRBD2	few	TRBV2	TGTGCCAGCAGTGGGTCTAGCGGAAGCACAGATACGCAGTATTTT	CASSGSSGSTDTQYF
TRBJ2-3	TRBD2	-	TRBV12-3/TRBV12-4	TGTGCCAGCAGCCCATGGGCGGGAGGGCCCACAGATACGCAGTATTTT	CASSPWAGGPTDTQYF
TRBJ2-1	-	-	TRBV29-1	TGCAGCGTTGAAGTGGGGTTCAATGAGCAGTTCTTC	CSVEVGFNEQFF
TRBJ2-5	-	few	TRBV20-1	TGCAGCTACGTGGGACAGCGAGGAGGGGAGACCCAGTACTTC	CSYVGQRGGETQYF
TRBJ1-2	TRBD1	few	TRBV27	TGTGCCAGCAGTTTCAGGGGGGCGGCTAACTATGGCTACACCTTC	CASSFRGAANYGYTF
TRBJ2-5	-	-	TRBV6-1	TGTGCCAGCAGCATTGACAGCCCACAAGAGACCCAGTACTTC	CASSIDSPQETQYF
TRBJ2-1	TRBD2	many	TRBV3-1	TGTGCCAGCAGCCCTCGGCGGGAGCGGGGGTGGAATGAGCAGTTCTTC	CASSPRRERGWNEQFF
TRBJ2-6	-	few	TRBV6-1	TGTGCCAGCAGAAAGACAGCCTCCACTCTGGGGGCCAACGTCCTGACTTTC	CASRKTASTLGANVLTF
TRBJ2-3	-	-	TRBV10-3	TGTGCCATCAGTGACACAGGGAGCCCTAAGACAGATACGCAGTATTTT	CAISDTGSPKTDTQYF
TRBJ2-3	TRBD2	few	TRBV4-2	TGTGCCAGCAGCCAAGGGACTAGCGGGGAGGATACGCAGTATTTT	CASSQGTSGEDTQYF
TRBJ2-3	-	few	TRBV29-1	TGCAGCCTCAGCAGGGGACTAAGCACAGATACGCAGTATTTT	CSLSRGLSTDTQYF
TRBJ2-4	-	-	TRBV11-2	TGTGCCAGCAGCTTCGGGCTGGGGAACATTCAGTACTTC	CASSFGLGNIQYF
TRBJ1-5	-	-	TRBV7-3	TGTGCCAGCAGCTTGCTGGCTGGTCAGCCCCAGCATTTT	CASSLLAGQPQHF
TRBJ2-2	TRBD1	few	TRBV24-1	TGTGCCACCAGTGATCCAGGACAGGGGGCAGGTTTAACCGGGGAGCTGTTTTTT	CATSDPGQGAGLTGELFF
TRBJ2-7	-	many	TRBV29-1	TGCAGCGTTGAAGGCGGGGGCTATTACGAGCAGTACTTC	CSVEGGGYYEQYF